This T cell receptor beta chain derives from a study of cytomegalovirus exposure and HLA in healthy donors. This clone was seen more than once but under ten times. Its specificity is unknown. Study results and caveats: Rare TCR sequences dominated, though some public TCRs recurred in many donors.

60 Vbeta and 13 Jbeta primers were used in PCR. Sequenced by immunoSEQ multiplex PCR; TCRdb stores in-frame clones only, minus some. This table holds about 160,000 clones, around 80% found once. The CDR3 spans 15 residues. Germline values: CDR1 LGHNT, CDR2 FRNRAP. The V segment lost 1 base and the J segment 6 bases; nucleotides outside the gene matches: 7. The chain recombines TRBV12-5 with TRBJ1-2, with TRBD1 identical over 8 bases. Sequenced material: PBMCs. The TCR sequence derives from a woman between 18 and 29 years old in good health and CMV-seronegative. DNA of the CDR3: TGTGCTAGTGGTTTGGGCCGGGACAGGCCTGATGGCTACACCTTC. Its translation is CASGLGRDRPDGYTF.